The entry below describes one TCR beta chain. Its antigen is unidentified. The data were obtained in a study of T cell responses to AZD1222 COVID-19 vaccine. Study observations and caveats: Only 5 or 6 AZD1222 recipients were seropositive at baseline. Possibly, clonal diversity was underestimated; donors were largely white British and included more females. CD4 TCRs covered the whole spike, strongest at regions 160-218 and 743-854.

TCRdb's copy holds only in-frame clones and misses some; the assay was immunoSEQ multiplex PCR. The table records around 77,000 clones, 87% of them present only once. This CDR3 is 16 amino acids long. The germline V gene encodes CDR1 SGHNT and CDR2 YYREEE (reference sequence). The J segment lost 5 bases and the V segment lost 1 base, leaving 8 bases of the junction unmatched. The TCR sequence derives from an adult in good health. The sample here was peripheral blood, taken on day 0 of AZD1222 vaccination. The gene calls are TRBV5-4 and TRBJ2-2; the match to TRBD1 covers 7 bases. CDR3 residues: CASSLLQGVGTGELFF. The CDR3 DNA sequence: TGTGCCAGCAGCTTGTTGCAGGGGGTAGGAACCGGGGAGCTGTTTTTT.